This is a list of T cell receptor beta chains from one sample in a study of shared clonotypes between healthy human individuals. Libraries were prepared by immunoSEQ multiplex PCR; TCRdb keeps only in-frame clonotypes and omits some of them. This sample carries a few million clones, approximately 93% of them seen once, and the ten largest clones take roughly 0.36%. Source material: naive CD4+ T cells from PBMCs. The receptors come from a man aged 18 to 30 in good health. Some clones in this sample may be carry-over from other donors' samples. Both conserved end residues are part of each CDR3. D genes are given only for firm matches.

J gene: TRBJ2-1; D gene: TRBD2; V gene: TRBV18; CDR3 DNA: TGTGCCAGCTCACCCCGACTAGCGGGAGACAATGAGCAGTTCTTC; CDR3 protein: CASSPRLAGDNEQFF
J gene: TRBJ2-5; D gene: .; V gene: TRBV5-1; CDR3 DNA: TGCGCCAGCAGCCCCTTGGCAGGGGGCGCGGGGGAGCAGTACTTC; CDR3 protein: CASSPLAGGAGEQYF
J gene: TRBJ2-3; D gene: .; V gene: TRBV5-5; CDR3 DNA: TGTGCCAGCAGCTTGGTCGGGAACACAGATACGCAGTATTTT; CDR3 protein: CASSLVGNTDTQYF
J gene: TRBJ2-1; D gene: .; V gene: TRBV21-1; CDR3 DNA: TGTGCCAGCAGCAAGGTGGCCGGAAGCCAGGGTAGTGGTTCTAATGAGCAGTTCTTC; CDR3 protein: CASSKVAGSQGSGSNEQFF
J gene: TRBJ2-7; D gene: .; V gene: TRBV11-3; CDR3 DNA: TGTGCCAGCAGCCGCGGCCATGGGGATTCCCACGAGCAGTACTTC; CDR3 protein: CASSRGHGDSHEQYF
J gene: TRBJ1-5; D gene: .; V gene: TRBV21-1; CDR3 DNA: TGTGCCACCCCCAACTGCGGCAGGTACGGACAGCCCCAGCATTTT; CDR3 protein: CATPNCGRYGQPQHF
J gene: TRBJ2-1; D gene: TRBD2; V gene: TRBV7-3; CDR3 DNA: TGTGCCAGCAGCCCGACCGGACTAGCGGGAGTCAGTGAGCAGTTCTTC; CDR3 protein: CASSPTGLAGVSEQFF
J gene: TRBJ2-7; D gene: .; V gene: TRBV18; CDR3 DNA: TGTGCCAGCTCACCCTCGGACGTCTCCTACGAGCAGTACTTC; CDR3 protein: CASSPSDVSYEQYF
J gene: TRBJ1-3; D gene: .; V gene: TRBV6-1; CDR3 DNA: TGTGCGACCCGCGAGGGGGGCTCTGGAAACACCATATATTTT; CDR3 protein: CATREGGSGNTIYF
J gene: TRBJ1-2; D gene: .; V gene: TRBV7-2; CDR3 DNA: TGTGCCAGCAGCTTAGCGAGGGTGTCAGTGGGTGGCTACACCTTC; CDR3 protein: CASSLARVSVGGYTF